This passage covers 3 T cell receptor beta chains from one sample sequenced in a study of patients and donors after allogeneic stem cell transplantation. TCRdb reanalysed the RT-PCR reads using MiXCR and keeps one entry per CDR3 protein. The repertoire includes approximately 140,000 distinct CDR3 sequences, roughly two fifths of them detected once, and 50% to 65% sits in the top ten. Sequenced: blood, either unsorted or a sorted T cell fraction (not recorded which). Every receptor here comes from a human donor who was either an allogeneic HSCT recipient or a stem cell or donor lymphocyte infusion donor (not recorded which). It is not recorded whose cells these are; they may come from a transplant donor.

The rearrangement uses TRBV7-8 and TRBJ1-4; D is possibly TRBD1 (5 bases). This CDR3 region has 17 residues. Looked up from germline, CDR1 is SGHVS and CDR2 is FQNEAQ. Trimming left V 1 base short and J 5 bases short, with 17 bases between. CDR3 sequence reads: CASSLVGALLGNEKLFF. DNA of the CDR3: TGTGCCAGCAGCTTAGTAGGGGCTCTCTTGGGGAATGAAAAACTGTTTTTT. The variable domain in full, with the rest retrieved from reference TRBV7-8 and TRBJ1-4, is GAGVSQSPRYKVAKRGQDVALRCDPISGHVSLFWYQQALGQGPEFLTYFQNEAQLDKSGLPSDRFFAERPEGSVSTLKIQRTQQEDSAVYLCASSLVGALLGNEKLFFGSGTQLSVL.

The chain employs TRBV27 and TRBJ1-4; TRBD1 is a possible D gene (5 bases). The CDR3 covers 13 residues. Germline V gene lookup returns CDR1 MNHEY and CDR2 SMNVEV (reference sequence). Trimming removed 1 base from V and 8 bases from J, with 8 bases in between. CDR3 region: CASSLFGGEKLFF. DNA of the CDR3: TGTGCCAGCAGTTTATTCGGGGGGGAAAAACTGTTTTTT.

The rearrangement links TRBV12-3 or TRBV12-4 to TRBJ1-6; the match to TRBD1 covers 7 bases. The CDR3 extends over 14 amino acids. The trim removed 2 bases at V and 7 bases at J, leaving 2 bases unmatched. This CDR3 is CASSLMTGNSPLHF. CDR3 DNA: TGTGCCAGCAGTTTAATGACAGGGAATTCACCCCTCCACTTT.